Detailed here is one TCR beta chain. The sample is drawn from a study of control samples from healthy donors and cancer patients. Generated by immunoSEQ multiplex PCR, the TCRdb table keeps only in-frame clones and is missing some. The sample contains 35,000 to 55,000 clones, about 91% of which appear only once. The CDR3 runs to 14 residues. Germline V gene lookup returns CDR1 KGHSH and CDR2 LQKENI. Losses at the gene ends were 4 bases for V and 3 bases for J; bases not matched to a gene: 0. Sequenced material: PBMCs. V and J are TRBV18 and TRBJ1-3; 10 bases align to TRBD1. This receptor was obtained from a woman aged 40 to 55 with head and neck cancer. DNA of the CDR3: TGTGCCAGCTCACGGGACAGGGGTGGAAACACCATATATTTT. Translation: CASSRDRGGNTIYF.